This T cell receptor beta chain appears in the sequencing data of a study of T cells in Graves' hyperthyroidism and ophthalmopathy. Overall study findings and caveats: Blood held most thyroid clonotypes expanded above 0.001 frequency.

Amplified TCR beta CDR3 regions derived from RNA transcripts. With the HTBI primer set, the TCR CDR3 went through a first round of RT-PCR. TCRdb analysed the multiplex PCR reads with MiXCR anew, one entry per CDR3 protein. Of 600,000 to 750,000 distinct CDR3 sequences listed, approximately 15% are singletons. With respect to this clonotype: Its target is unknown.

Hyperthyroidism of Graves' type that showed no ophthalmopathy progression within 18 months was stable. Diagnoses rested on clinical symptoms, serum thyroxine and TRAb, thyroid ultrasound and orbital computed tomography. Fresh 10 ml peripheral blood yielded PBMCs. Material for sequencing was blood. The source of this sequence is a man aged 50 to 59 with Graves' hyperthyroidism.

The CDR3 region is CASSPGQGTTYEQYF. The CDR3 DNA reads as TGTGCCAGCTCACCGGGACAGGGAACCACCTACGAGCAGTACTTC. The chain uses TRBV18 and TRBJ2-7, with 9 bases lining up with TRBD1. The CDR3 has 15 residues. Trimming removed 3 bases from V and 2 bases from J; junction bases left unmatched: 5. Per germline, CDR1 KGHSH and CDR2 LQKENI.